This is a list of T cell receptor beta chains from one sample in a study of blood T cell repertoires in COVID-19. Assay used: immunoSEQ multiplex PCR; TCRdb lists only in-frame clones, some missing. The sample includes roughly 57,000 clones, around 79% of them seen just once. What was sequenced was peripheral blood. The receptor source for this set is a woman aged 70-85 years with acute or convalescent COVID-19. Each CDR3 is given with its conserved first and last residue. D genes are given only for firm matches. Part of the rows lack a size; the others show once, few, many or a class for expanded clones.

size	D	length	V	J	CDR3	DNA
-	-	16	TRBV7-9	TRBJ1-4	CASSSKLDTRSEKLFF	TGTGCCAGCAGCAGTAAGTTGGATACTAGGTCTGAAAAACTGTTTTTT
-	TRBD1	17	TRBV7-3	TRBJ2-3	CASSLTSGTGELDTQYF	TGTGCCAGCAGCTTAACCAGCGGGACAGGGGAACTGGATACGCAGTATTTT
-	-	16	TRBV25-1	TRBJ1-3	CASSAGGSWAGNTIYF	TGTGCCAGCAGTGCTGGCGGCAGTTGGGCTGGAAACACCATATATTTT
-	-	14	TRBV15	TRBJ2-1	CATSRGGGGGEQFF	TGTGCCACCAGCAGAGGAGGAGGGGGCGGTGAGCAGTTCTTC
-	-	13	TRBV4-1	TRBJ1-1	CASSHPIDTEAFF	TGCGCCAGCAGCCATCCAATAGACACTGAAGCTTTCTTT
few	TRBD1	17	TRBV9	TRBJ1-1	CASSVGGRGMTMAEAFF	TGTGCCAGCAGCGTAGGCGGCAGGGGGATGACGATGGCTGAAGCTTTCTTT
-	-	14	TRBV7-8	TRBJ1-5	CASSLSNRDQPQHF	TGTGCCAGCAGCTTGAGTAACAGGGACCAGCCCCAGCATTTT
-	-	16	TRBV9	TRBJ1-3	CASSVAQGTRGNTIYF	TGTGCCAGCAGCGTAGCACAGGGTACCAGAGGAAACACCATATATTTT
-	TRBD1	15	TRBV6-5	TRBJ1-5	CASSPDQGAGQPQHF	TGTGCCAGCAGCCCAGATCAGGGGGCAGGGCAGCCCCAGCATTTT
-	TRBD1	14	TRBV18	TRBJ2-7	CASSPGQGSYEQYF	TGTGCCAGCTCACCCGGACAGGGTTCCTACGAGCAGTACTTC
few	-	13	TRBV7-3	TRBJ1-1	CASSPRASTEAFF	TGTGCCAGCAGCCCCCGCGCATCCACTGAAGCTTTCTTT
-	-	14	TRBV10-2	TRBJ2-1	CASTQSSQTREQFF	TGCGCCAGCACCCAAAGCTCCCAGACAAGAGAGCAGTTCTTC
few	TRBD1	15	TRBV10-3	TRBJ1-1	CAISDTGQGITEAFF	TGTGCCATCAGTGACACGGGACAGGGGATCACTGAAGCTTTCTTT
-	-	17	TRBV7-9	TRBJ2-7	CASSPPWWLLSPYEQYF	TGTGCCAGCAGCCCCCCTTGGTGGCTACTATCTCCCTACGAGCAGTACTTC
-	-	14	TRBV7-2	TRBJ1-5	CASSLVGSNQPQHF	TGTGCCAGCAGCTTAGTGGGCTCGAATCAGCCCCAGCATTTT
-	-	15	TRBV24-1	TRBJ2-2	CATSDLTPGAGELFF	TGTGCCACCAGTGATTTGACCCCGGGGGCCGGGGAGCTGTTTTTT
-	TRBD1	18	TRBV19	TRBJ1-6	CASKNSIGQGSNNSPLHF	TGTGCCAGTAAAAATTCTATAGGACAGGGTTCGAATAATTCACCCCTCCACTTT
-	-	15	TRBV5-1	TRBJ2-2	CASSRHQGETGELFF	TGCGCCAGCAGCCGTCACCAAGGGGAAACCGGGGAGCTGTTTTTT
few	-	14	TRBV6-1	TRBJ1-2	CASSEWNSGVGYTF	TGTGCCAGCAGTGAATGGAATTCAGGGGTCGGCTACACCTTC
-	TRBD1	15	TRBV19	TRBJ1-1	CASSIVGTENTEAFF	TGTGCCAGTAGTATAGTGGGGACAGAGAACACTGAAGCTTTCTTT
-	TRBD1	17	TRBV7-3	TRBJ1-1	CASSPTRTGGENTEAFF	TGTGCCAGCAGCCCGACCCGGACAGGGGGGGAGAACACTGAAGCTTTCTTT
-	-	14	TRBV9	TRBJ2-5	CASSVAIAPETQYF	TGTGCCAGCAGCGTAGCAATAGCGCCCGAGACCCAGTACTTC
few	-	13	TRBV6-5	TRBJ1-5	CASISGGNQPQHF	TGTGCCAGCATATCAGGGGGCAATCAGCCCCAGCATTTT
-	-	15	TRBV6-4	TRBJ1-6	CASRSGAGDNSPLHF	TGTGCCAGCAGGTCGGGGGCGGGAGATAATTCACCCCTCCACTTT
once	TRBD1	16	TRBV6-2/TRBV6-3	TRBJ1-3	CASSYSNRQGRNTIYF	TGTGCCAGCAGTTACTCGAACCGACAGGGTCGAAACACCATATATTTT
-	TRBD2	15	TRBV2	TRBJ2-1	CASSVGAGGYNEQFF	TGTGCCAGCAGTGTAGGAGCGGGGGGGTACAATGAGCAGTTCTTC
-	-	15	TRBV10-1	TRBJ2-3	CASPTSGGASDTQYF	TGCGCCAGCCCGACGTCGGGGGGCGCCTCAGATACGCAGTATTTT
-	TRBD1	12	TRBV5-8	TRBJ2-7	CASSLGKGARYF	TGTGCCAGCAGCCTTGGGAAGGGGGCGCGGTACTTC
-	-	15	TRBV24-1	TRBJ1-1	CATSARRGAETEAFF	TGTGCCACCAGTGCTCGCCGGGGGGCAGAAACTGAAGCTTTCTTT
-	-	15	TRBV3-1/TRBV3-2	TRBJ1-2	CASSQDAREFYGYTF	TGTGCCAGCAGCCAAGACGCCAGGGAATTCTATGGCTACACCTTC
few	TRBD1	12	TRBV5-8	TRBJ1-1	CASSWGHRGTLF	TGTGCCAGCAGCTGGGGACACAGGGGAACTCTCTTT
-	-	16	TRBV7-2	TRBJ2-3	CASSLRWTVFTDTQYF	TGTGCCAGCAGCTTAAGGTGGACAGTTTTCACAGATACGCAGTATTTT
-	TRBD1	16	TRBV7-8	TRBJ1-2	CASSPVPGTGKYGYTF	TGTGCCAGCAGCCCGGTTCCCGGGACAGGGAAGTATGGCTACACCTTC